These T cell receptor beta chains were read from a single sample in a study of blood T cell repertoires in COVID-19. The data were produced by immunoSEQ multiplex PCR, yet TCRdb's version contains in-frame clones alone and is incomplete. The sample holds about 150,000 clones; 80% to 90% are singletons and the top ten take roughly 2.5%. The sample was peripheral blood. The receptors shown here come from a middle-aged man with active COVID-19. CDR3s include the opening cysteine and the closing phenylalanine or tryptophan. A D gene is named only where the DNA matches it firmly. Clone size appears in some rows only: once, few, many, or a class for an expanded clone.

J | V | length | size | D | DNA | CDR3
TRBJ1-6 | TRBV5-1 | 14 | - | - | TGCGCCAGCAGCGAGGACAGTACCAATTCACCCCTCCACTTT | CASSEDSTNSPLHF
TRBJ1-2 | TRBV20-1 | 13 | - | - | TGCAGTGCTAGTCCCCTAACCGGCGGTGGCTACACCTTC | CSASPLTGGGYTF
TRBJ2-6 | TRBV9 | 20 | - | TRBD1 | TGTGCCAGCAGCAAGACAACCGGGACAGGGATTGGCTCTGGGGCCAACGTCCTGACTTTC | CASSKTTGTGIGSGANVLTF
TRBJ2-3 | TRBV7-9 | 13 | once | - | TGTGCCAGCAGCCGAACGGGCACAGATACGCAGTATTTT | CASSRTGTDTQYF
TRBJ2-3 | TRBV2 | 16 | - | TRBD2 | TGTGCCAGCAGTGGAGGTCTAGCGGGGATCACAGATACGCAGTATTTT | CASSGGLAGITDTQYF
TRBJ2-7 | TRBV5-5 | 13 | - | TRBD1 | TGTGCCAGCAGCTTCCGACAGGGGTGGGAGCAGTACTTC | CASSFRQGWEQYF
TRBJ2-2 | TRBV7-3 | 19 | - | TRBD2 | TGTGCCAGCAGTTTACAGGCGAGCGGGAGGCCCCGAGGGACCGGGGAGCTGTTTTTT | CASSLQASGRPRGTGELFF
TRBJ2-3 | TRBV18 | 16 | - | TRBD2 | TGTGCCAGCTCACCGGGGAGTAGCGGGGTGGCAGATACGCAGTATTTT | CASSPGSSGVADTQYF
TRBJ2-3 | TRBV11-2 | 15 | few | - | TGTGCCAGCAGCTTAGAAGAGGCAGGGCGGGATACGCAGTATTTT | CASSLEEAGRDTQYF
TRBJ2-5 | TRBV5-6 | 12 | - | - | TGTGCCAGCAGCTTAGGGGAAGAGACCCAGTACTTC | CASSLGEETQYF
TRBJ1-1 | TRBV4-2 | 14 | - | - | TGTGCCAGCAGCCCCCTCTCAGGGAACACTGAAGCTTTCTTT | CASSPLSGNTEAFF
TRBJ2-3 | TRBV5-4 | 20 | - | - | TGTGCCAGCAGCCTTTTTGTTGGGCGGGCGCCAACCCTGGTCACAGATACGCAGTATTTT | CASSLFVGRAPTLVTDTQYF
TRBJ1-3 | TRBV3-1/TRBV3-2 | 15 | once | - | TGTGCCAGCAGCTTTTTCAACAGGGCCGGAAACACCATATATTTT | CASSFFNRAGNTIYF
TRBJ1-1 | TRBV13 | 15 | - | - | TGTGCCAGCGCCGTGGGGCCAGAAGTGAACACTGAAGCTTTCTTT | CASAVGPEVNTEAFF
TRBJ1-5 | TRBV12-5 | 13 | - | - | TGTGCTAGTGGTTTGGTATCGGGTCAGCCCCAGCATTTT | CASGLVSGQPQHF
TRBJ1-2 | TRBV4-1 | 15 | - | - | TGCGCCAGCAGCCAAGCGGGTGGTACTAACTATGGCTACACCTTC | CASSQAGGTNYGYTF
TRBJ1-2 | TRBV10-3 | 12 | - | - | TGTGCCATCAGTGATGTGACATATGGCTACACCTTC | CAISDVTYGYTF
TRBJ2-7 | TRBV30 | 11 | - | - | TGTGCCTGGAGTGGGCTGAACGAGCAGTACTTC | CAWSGLNEQYF
TRBJ1-1 | TRBV5-5 | 12 | few | - | TGTGCCAGCAGCTTAGCTCAGCGTGAAGCTTTCTTT | CASSLAQREAFF
TRBJ2-7 | TRBV19 | 14 | - | - | TGTGCCAGTGCCCAAATCACAGGGAATTACGAGCAGTACTTC | CASAQITGNYEQYF
TRBJ1-4 | TRBV6-5 | 13 | - | - | TGTGCCAGCAATAGGGGAGGGTACGAAAAACTGTTTTTT | CASNRGGYEKLFF
TRBJ1-3 | TRBV9 | 16 | - | TRBD1 | TGTGCCAGCAGCATATCCGGACAGGGGGCGCAGAACACCATATATTTT | CASSISGQGAQNTIYF
TRBJ1-5 | TRBV19 | 14 | - | - | TGTGCCAGTAGTATAGACAGGGCGTATCAGCCCCAGCATTTT | CASSIDRAYQPQHF
TRBJ1-2 | TRBV4-1 | 19 | - | TRBD1 | TGCGCCAGCAGCCAAGAGCGCAGTCACGGCGCCCGGGACAGGGACGGCTACACCTTC | CASSQERSHGARDRDGYTF
TRBJ1-4 | TRBV5-8 | 15 | - | - | TGTGCCAGCAGCCCGGGGGGGCTAACTAATGAAAAACTGTTTTTT | CASSPGGLTNEKLFF
TRBJ2-2 | TRBV9 | 16 | - | TRBD2 | TGTGCCAGCAGCAGCGGGGCAGCCCTGAACACCGGGGAGCTGTTTTTT | CASSSGAALNTGELFF